One sample yielded the 2 T cell receptor beta chains listed below, sequenced in a study of blood T cell repertoires in COVID-19. This table comes from immunoSEQ multiplex PCR, and its TCRdb copy is limited to in-frame clones, with some not included. The table lists 300,000 or so clones, roughly 88% of them singletons. The material sequenced was peripheral blood. These receptors originate from a woman aged 30 to 39 with COVID-19, enrolled during active disease.

The chain combines TRBV2 with TRBJ2-3; D not resolved. V was pared by 5 bases and J by 2 bases, with 11 bases between. The CDR3 spans 14 residues. The germline V gene encodes CDR1 SNHLY and CDR2 FYNNEI. For the CDR3, the DNA is TGTGCCAGCAGTTACATTGTACCCACAGATACGCAGTATTTT. Its protein product is CASSYIVPTDTQYF.

This CDR3 is CASRGLAGVREQYF. DNA for the CDR3: TGCGCCAGCAGGGGACTAGCGGGAGTGAGAGAGCAGTACTTC. The chain joins TRBV5-1 to TRBJ2-7, with 14 nucleotides matching TRBD2. This CDR3 comprises 14 residues. Germline V gives CDR1 SGHRS, CDR2 YFSETQ. Trimming removed 5 bases from V and 7 bases from J; junction bases left unmatched: 5.